Below, 22 T cell receptor beta chains from the same sample are listed, as sequenced in a study of blood T cell repertoires in COVID-19. TCRdb's table, derived via immunoSEQ multiplex PCR, lists solely in-frame clones and lacks some. This sample has about 30,000 clones; more than 65% occur once, and the top ten carry roughly 14%. Sequencing was performed on peripheral blood. These receptors were collected from a human donor in a cohort sampled during active COVID-19.

The chain couples TRBV4-2 to TRBJ1-5, with a possible D match to TRBD1 (6 bases). Trimming took 2 bases from V and 4 from J, leaving 15 bases between them. The CDR3 loop spans 16 amino acids. CDR1 is LGHNA, CDR2 YNFKEQ, per germline. In DNA form, the CDR3 reads TGTGCCAGCAGCCAAACGGTTGGGCAGGGGAATCAGCCCCAGCATTTT. Translated: CASSQTVGQGNQPQHF.

This CDR3 is CASSDSEGGQPNTEAFF. The CDR3 DNA follows: TGTGCCAGCAGTGACTCAGAGGGTGGGCAGCCGAACACTGAAGCTTTCTTT. J is TRBJ1-1 and V is TRBV6-4; D is unclear. The V end lost 0 bases, the J end lost 1 base, and 15 bases lay between the germline ends. CDR1 MRHNA and CDR2 SNTAGT come from the germline V gene. The CDR3 loop spans 17 amino acids.

The chain joins TRBV5-1 to TRBJ2-5; 11 bases are shared with TRBD2. The CDR3 sequence is 16 residues long. Trimming at V came to 2 bases and at J to 1 base, leaving 4 bases not matched to a gene. Germline loops: CDR1 SGHRS, CDR2 YFSETQ. CDR3 nucleotides: TGCGCCAGCAGCTTTAGCGGGGGGGACCTCCAAGAGACCCAGTACTTC. Translation: CASSFSGGDLQETQYF.

The chain joins TRBV6-6 to TRBJ2-4, with 7 nucleotides matching TRBD1. Germline CDR1 reads MNHNY; CDR2 reads SVGAGI (reference sequence). V was pared by 5 bases and J by 0 bases, with 16 bases of the junction left unmatched. The CDR3 contains 19 residues. The CDR3 sequence is CASSPSRDRITLAKNIQYF. For the CDR3, the DNA is TGTGCCAGCAGTCCCTCCCGGGACAGAATCACCTTAGCCAAAAACATTCAGTACTTC.

The rearrangement links TRBV27 to TRBJ2-3, with D maybe TRBD1 (5 bases). The CDR3 is 13 residues long. The V gene's germline CDR1 is MNHEY and CDR2 SMNVEV (reference sequence). V was shortened by 6 bases and J by 4 bases, with 11 bases between the two germline ends. The CDR3 loop is CASSPPGSDTQYF. The CDR3 nucleotides are TGTGCCAGCAGCCCCCCAGGGTCAGATACGCAGTATTTT.

The V gene is TRBV2, the J gene TRBJ2-1, with 7 nucleotides matching TRBD2. Germline V lookup: CDR1 SNHLY, CDR2 FYNNEI. The CDR3 is made up of 13 amino acids. The J segment lost 6 bases and the V segment lost 7 bases, leaving 6 bases of the junction unmatched. The CDR3 region has the DNA TGTGCCAGCAACCCGGGACTAACCAATGAGCAGTTCTTC. This encodes CASNPGLTNEQFF.

This clone has just a few counts. Other nucleotide sequences from this sample produce the same CDR3. The V call is TRBV14, the J call TRBJ1-4; no clear D. V was pared by 3 bases and J by 0 bases, with 5 bases between. Germline CDR1 and CDR2: SGHDN and FVKESK. CDR3 size: 14 residues. The CDR3 DNA follows: TGTGCCAGCAGCCATCCGGCAACTAATGAAAAACTGTTTTTT. This sequence encodes CASSHPATNEKLFF.

The CDR3 nucleotides are TGCGCCAGCACCACTACGGGGACAGGGGACGGAGATACGCAGTATTTT. Protein product: CASTTTGTGDGDTQYF. The rearrangement links TRBV4-3 to TRBJ2-3; 10 nucleotides align to TRBD1. The length of the CDR3 is 16 residues. The V gene's germline CDR1 is LGHNA and CDR2 YSLEER. With 7 bases clipped from V and 5 bases from J, the junction kept 12 bases outside the gene matches.

The V call is TRBV19, the J call TRBJ1-1; 7 nucleotides match TRBD1. Germline loops: CDR1 LNHDA, CDR2 SQIVND (reference sequence). V gave up 6 bases and J gave up 5 bases; unmatched junction bases: 9. The CDR3 is 14 amino acids. The DNA for the CDR3 is TGTGCCAGTAGCAAAGACGACAGGGATACTGAAGCTTTCTTT. Its translation: CASSKDDRDTEAFF.

This clone has only one observation. The V gene is TRBV7-7, the J gene TRBJ2-7; tentatively, D is TRBD2 (6 bases). Trimming stripped 4 bases from V and 5 bases from J, with 12 bases between. The CDR3 covers 13 residues. In germline, CDR1 is SSHAT, CDR2 FNYEAQ (reference sequence). The CDR3 here is CASSWDWGDEQYF. Here the CDR3 DNA reads TGTGCCAGCAGCTGGGACTGGGGGGACGAGCAGTACTTC.

The gene calls are TRBV7-9 and TRBJ2-1; 10 bases match TRBD2. V dropped 3 bases and J dropped 1; count of bases not matched to a gene: 3. Germline CDR1 is SEHNR and CDR2 is FQNEAQ (reference sequence). This CDR3 has 16 amino acids. As DNA, the CDR3 is TGTGCCAGCAGCTTCCTACTAGCGGGGTCCTACAATGAGCAGTTCTTC. Its protein product is CASSFLLAGSYNEQFF.

The chain links TRBV7-3 to TRBJ2-3; 9 bases fit TRBD2. This CDR3 region has 14 residues. V shed 5 bases, J shed 2 bases, and the junction held 2 bases outside the gene matches. The germline CDR1 and CDR2 sequences are SGHTA and FQGTGA. The CDR3 nucleotides are TGTGCCAGCAGCAGCGGGGGGAACACAGATACGCAGTATTTT. Translating it yields CASSSGGNTDTQYF. Full variable domain (remainder filled in from reference TRBV7-3 and TRBJ2-3): GAGVSQTPSNKVTEKGKYVELRCDPISGHTALYWYRQSLGQGPEFLIYFQGTGAADDSGLPNDRFFAVRPEGSVSTLKIQRTERGDSAVYLCASSSGGNTDTQYFGPGTRLTVL.

As concerns this clone: One end of the junction varies from germline; a read error may be responsible. The chain couples TRBV11-3 to TRBJ2-7, with D perhaps TRBD1 (6 bases). The CDR3 sequence is 15 residues long. Germline V gene sequence: CDR1 SGHNT, CDR2 YENEEA. CDR3 nucleotide sequence: TGTGCCAGCAGCATCCCAGACAGGTTTCCGAGAGCGTTAGACTTC. It encodes CASSIPDRFPRALDF.

The V and J genes are TRBV19 and TRBJ1-6; D might be TRBD1 (5 bases). Germline V gives CDR1 LNHDA, CDR2 SQIVND (reference sequence). The CDR3 covers 14 residues. With 7 bases removed from V and 7 bases from J, the gap between germline ends came to 14 bases. The CDR3 DNA reads TGTGCCAGTAAACCGGGACGGGGGAATTCACCCCTCCACTTT. It codes for CASKPGRGNSPLHF. The full variable domain, rest sourced from reference TRBV19 and TRBJ1-6, is DGGITQSPKYLFRKEGQNVTLSCEQNLNHDAMYWYRQDPGQGLRLIYYSQIVNDFQKGDIAEGYSVSREKKESFPLTVTSAQKNPTAFYLCASKPGRGNSPLHFGNGTRLTVT.

This rearrangement joins TRBV5-6 to TRBJ2-3; D unresolved. Trimming pared 4 bases from V and 5 bases from J, leaving 11 bases between. In germline, CDR1 is SGHDT, CDR2 YYEEEE. The CDR3 covers 13 residues. CDR3 region: CASSKLLVDTQYF. CDR3 sequence (DNA): TGTGCCAGCAGCAAGCTCTTGGTAGATACGCAGTATTTT.

This clone has only a few counts. V and J are TRBV19 and TRBJ1-5; the D gene is possibly TRBD1 (6 bases). Trimming cost V 3 bases and J 2 bases, with 14 bases left between them. The V gene's germline CDR1 is LNHDA and CDR2 SQIVND (reference sequence). CDR3 length: 16 amino acids. As DNA, the CDR3 is TGTGCCAGTAGTATTGGCAGGGGCCCTGGCAATCAGCCCCAGCATTTT. Amino acids: CASSIGRGPGNQPQHF.

The genes are TRBV5-4 and TRBJ2-7, with 8 positions matching TRBD2. Trimming took 0 bases from V and 5 from J; bases not matched to a gene: 4. The CDR3 is 14 amino acids. Germline V lookup: CDR1 SGHNT, CDR2 YYREEE (reference sequence). The CDR3 reads CASSLETSAHEQYF. The CDR3 DNA is TGTGCCAGCAGCTTGGAGACTAGCGCGCACGAGCAGTACTTC.

V and J are TRBV24-1 and TRBJ2-1; D is undetermined. CDR1 is KGHDR, CDR2 SFDVKD, per germline. The CDR3 covers 18 residues. With 3 bases removed from V and 7 bases from J, the gap between germline ends came to 24 bases. The CDR3 spells CATSDPIGRSSEWNEQFF. CDR3 DNA sequence: TGTGCCACCAGTGATCCAATCGGCAGGTCCTCTGAATGGAATGAGCAGTTCTTC.

This chain links TRBV6-1 with TRBJ2-1, with TRBD2 matching over 9 bases. V gave up 1 base and J gave up 4 bases; unmatched junction bases: 2. Germline CDR1 is MNHNS and CDR2 is SASEGT. This CDR3 comprises 15 residues. The CDR3 bases are TGTGCCAGCAGTGAAGTAGCGGGGGCTTACAATGAGCAGTTCTTC. Its translation is CASSEVAGAYNEQFF.

The DNA for the CDR3 is TGTGCCAGCAGCTTAGGACAGGGGGCCGGCAATCAGCCCCAGCATTTT. It specifies CASSLGQGAGNQPQHF. The chain carries TRBV7-9 and TRBJ1-5; TRBD1 matches 10 bases. The CDR3 contains 16 residues. CDR1 and CDR2 (germline): SEHNR, FQNEAQ (reference sequence). V gave up 1 base and J gave up 2 bases; unmatched junction bases: 2.

The CDR3 is CASSPPLAGSPHTQYF. As DNA, the CDR3 is TGTGCCAGCAGTCCACCACTAGCGGGGTCCCCCCATACGCAGTATTTT. The chain recombines TRBV28 with TRBJ2-3, with 10 positions matching TRBD2. Germline V CDR1 and CDR2: MDHEN, SYDVKM. The junction had 12 bases not matched to a gene; V was cut back by 5 bases and J by 7 bases. CDR3 size: 16 residues.

J is TRBJ1-5 and V is TRBV7-9; 7 nucleotides align to TRBD1. Germline CDR1 SEHNR, CDR2 FQNEAQ (reference sequence). Trimming cost V 5 bases and J 2 bases; bases outside gene matches: 3. The length of the CDR3 is 14 residues. CDR3 sequence (DNA): TGTGCCAGCAGCGCGGACAGGCGCAATCAGCCCCAGCATTTT. As protein: CASSADRRNQPQHF.